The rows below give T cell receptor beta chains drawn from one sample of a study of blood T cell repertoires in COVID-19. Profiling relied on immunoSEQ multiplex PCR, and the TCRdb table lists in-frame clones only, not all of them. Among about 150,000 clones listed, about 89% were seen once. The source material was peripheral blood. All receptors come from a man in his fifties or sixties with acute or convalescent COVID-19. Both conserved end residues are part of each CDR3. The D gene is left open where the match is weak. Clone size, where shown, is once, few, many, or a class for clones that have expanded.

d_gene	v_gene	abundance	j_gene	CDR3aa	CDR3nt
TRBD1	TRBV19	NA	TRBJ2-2	CASRPGQKNTGELFF	TGTGCCAGTAGGCCGGGACAGAAGAACACCGGGGAGCTGTTTTTT
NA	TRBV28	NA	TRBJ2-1	CASSLPGDGAYNEQFF	TGTGCCAGCAGTTTGCCCGGCGACGGAGCCTACAATGAGCAGTTCTTC
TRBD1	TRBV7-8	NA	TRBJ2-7	CASSLGGTGAGYEQYF	TGTGCCAGCAGCTTAGGAGGGACAGGGGCCGGCTACGAGCAGTACTTC
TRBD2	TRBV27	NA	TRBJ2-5	CASSKTSGSLETQYF	TGTGCCAGCAGTAAAACTAGCGGGAGTCTGGAGACCCAGTACTTC
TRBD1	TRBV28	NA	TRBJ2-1	CASVGQGQFF	TGTGCCAGCGTGGGACAGGGGCAGTTCTTC
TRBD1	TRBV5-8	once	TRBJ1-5	CASSFTGGAGQPQHF	TGTGCCAGCAGCTTTACAGGGGGCGCCGGGCAGCCCCAGCATTTT
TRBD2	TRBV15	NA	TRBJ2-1	CATSTTLSGSSYNEQFF	TGTGCCACCAGCACCACCCTTAGCGGGAGCTCCTACAATGAGCAGTTCTTC
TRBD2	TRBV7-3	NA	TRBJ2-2	CASSLPGRVGELFF	TGTGCCAGCAGCTTACCAGGGAGGGTCGGGGAGCTGTTTTTT
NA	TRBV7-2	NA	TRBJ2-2	CASSSVFVAGELFF	TGTGCCAGCAGCTCAGTTTTCGTGGCCGGGGAGCTGTTTTTT
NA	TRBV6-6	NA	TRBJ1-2	CASSGGRGYTF	TGTGCCAGCAGTGGGGGGAGGGGCTACACCTTC
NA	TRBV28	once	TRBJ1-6	CASSLTGSSYNSPLHF	TGTGCCAGCAGTTTAACCGGGAGCTCCTATAATTCACCCCTCCACTTT
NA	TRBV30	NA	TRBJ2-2	CAYAPWGEVTGELFF	TGTGCCTACGCCCCCTGGGGGGAGGTAACCGGGGAGCTGTTTTTT
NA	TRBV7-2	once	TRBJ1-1	CASSPTGTLNTEAFF	TGTGCCAGCAGCCCGACCGGGACACTTAACACTGAAGCTTTCTTT
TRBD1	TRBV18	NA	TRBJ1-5	CASRGQAEGPQHF	TGTGCCAGCCGGGGACAGGCTGAGGGGCCCCAGCATTTT
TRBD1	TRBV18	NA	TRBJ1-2	CASSSSGGADGYTF	TGTGCCAGCTCATCCTCAGGGGGCGCAGATGGCTACACCTTC
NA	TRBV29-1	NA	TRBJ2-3	CSVESEGPTDTQYF	TGCAGCGTTGAATCGGAGGGCCCCACAGATACGCAGTATTTT
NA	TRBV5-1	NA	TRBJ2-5	CASSLRRGSEETQYF	TGCGCCAGCAGCTTGCGACGGGGTTCTGAGGAGACCCAGTACTTC
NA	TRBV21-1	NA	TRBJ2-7	CASSSIRPYEQYF	TGTGCCAGCAGCTCAATCAGGCCCTACGAGCAGTACTTC
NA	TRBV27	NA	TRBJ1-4	CASSLGGAGEKLFF	TGTGCCAGCAGTTTAGGCGGGGCGGGTGAAAAACTGTTTTTT
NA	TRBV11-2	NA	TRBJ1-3	CASSLGLGDLNTIYF	TGTGCCAGCAGCTTAGGATTAGGGGACTTAAACACCATATATTTT
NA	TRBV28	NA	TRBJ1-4	CASSLSQGGNEKLFF	TGTGCCAGCAGTTTGTCTCAGGGCGGTAATGAAAAACTGTTTTTT
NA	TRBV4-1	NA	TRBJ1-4	CASSQGGGLHEKLFF	TGCGCCAGCAGCCAAGGCGGGGGGCTCCATGAAAAACTGTTTTTT
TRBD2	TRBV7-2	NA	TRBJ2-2	CASSSSGLVTGELFF	TGTGCCAGCAGCTCATCGGGACTAGTAACCGGGGAGCTGTTTTTT
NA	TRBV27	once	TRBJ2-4	CASSRRGVDIQYF	TGTGCCAGCAGTCGCAGGGGGGTTGACATTCAGTACTTC
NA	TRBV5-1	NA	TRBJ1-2	CASSLGNSGVIYGYTF	TGCGCCAGCAGCTTGGGGAACAGTGGTGTGATCTATGGCTACACCTTC
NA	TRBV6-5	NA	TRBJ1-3	CASGRRLSGNTIYF	TGTGCCAGCGGCCGGAGGCTCTCTGGAAACACCATATATTTT
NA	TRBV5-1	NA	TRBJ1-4	CASSTDRTGGVEKLFF	TGCGCCAGCAGCACTGATCGGACGGGGGGAGTGGAAAAACTGTTTTTT
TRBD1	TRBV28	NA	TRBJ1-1	CASSLGRGRYTEAFF	TGTGCCAGCAGTTTGGGCAGGGGGAGGTACACTGAAGCTTTCTTT
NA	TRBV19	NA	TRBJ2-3	CASSIDAGRVPDTQYF	TGTGCCAGTAGTATAGATGCAGGCAGGGTGCCTGATACGCAGTATTTT
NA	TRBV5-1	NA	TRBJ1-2	CASSAGGAGYTF	TGCGCCAGCAGCGCAGGTGGGGCTGGCTACACCTTC
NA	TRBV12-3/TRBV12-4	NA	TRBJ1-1	CASSPLQTEAFF	TGTGCCAGCAGTCCCCTTCAGACTGAAGCTTTCTTT
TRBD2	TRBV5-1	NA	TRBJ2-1	CASSLVWASGSYNEQFF	TGCGCCAGCAGCTTGGTTTGGGCTAGCGGGAGTTACAATGAGCAGTTCTTC
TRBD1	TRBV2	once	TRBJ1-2	CASVRDRGSDGYTF	TGTGCCAGCGTCCGGGACAGGGGGTCCGATGGCTACACCTTC
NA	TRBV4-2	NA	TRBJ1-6	CASSQGSSNSPLHF	TGTGCCAGCAGCCAAGGGTCGAGTAATTCACCCCTCCACTTT
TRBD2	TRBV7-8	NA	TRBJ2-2	CQTKPKLADTGELFF	TGCCAGACTAAACCCAAACTAGCGGACACCGGGGAGCTGTTTTTT
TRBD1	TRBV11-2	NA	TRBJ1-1	CASSLARGLNTEAFF	TGTGCCAGCAGCTTAGCTAGGGGGCTGAACACTGAAGCTTTCTTT
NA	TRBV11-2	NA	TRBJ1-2	CASSSILAPNYGYTF	TGTGCCAGCAGCTCCATTTTGGCCCCAAACTATGGCTACACCTTC
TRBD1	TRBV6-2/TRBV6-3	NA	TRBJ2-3	CASSYSRQGASTDTQYF	TGTGCCAGCAGTTACTCGAGACAGGGGGCTAGCACAGATACGCAGTATTTT
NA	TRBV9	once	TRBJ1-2	CASSVGSQPYGYTF	TGTGCCAGCAGCGTAGGGTCACAGCCTTATGGCTACACCTTC
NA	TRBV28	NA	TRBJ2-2	CASSSPGGPNGELFF	TGTGCCAGCAGTTCCCCAGGAGGGCCTAACGGGGAGCTGTTTTTT
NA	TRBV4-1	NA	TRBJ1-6	CASSQNSNSPLHF	TGCGCCAGCAGCCAAAACAGTAATTCACCCCTCCACTTT
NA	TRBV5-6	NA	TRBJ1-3	CASSRGGNTIYF	TGTGCCAGCAGTCGGGGGGGAAACACCATATATTTT
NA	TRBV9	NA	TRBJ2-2	CASSVQAGLNTGELFF	TGTGCCAGCAGCGTCCAGGCAGGCTTGAACACCGGGGAGCTGTTTTTT
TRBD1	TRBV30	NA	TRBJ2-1	CAWLRDRNNEQFF	TGTGCCTGGCTCCGGGACAGAAACAATGAGCAGTTCTTC
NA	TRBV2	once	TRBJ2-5	CASRADLPGKETQYF	TGTGCCAGCAGGGCAGACTTGCCAGGGAAAGAGACCCAGTACTTC
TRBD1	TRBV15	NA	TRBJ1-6	CATSRDIGQGASPLHF	TGTGCCACCAGCAGAGATATAGGACAGGGGGCTTCACCCCTCCACTTT
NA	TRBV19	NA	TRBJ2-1	CASSPRVMASYNEQFF	TGTGCCAGTAGTCCCAGGGTGATGGCATCCTACAATGAGCAGTTCTTC
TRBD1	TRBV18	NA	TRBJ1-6	CASSPRQGGVSPLHF	TGTGCCAGCTCACCACGACAGGGAGGAGTTTCACCCCTCCACTTT
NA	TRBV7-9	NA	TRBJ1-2	CASSLRGSLGGYTF	TGTGCCAGCAGCTTACGGGGAAGTCTAGGAGGCTACACCTTC